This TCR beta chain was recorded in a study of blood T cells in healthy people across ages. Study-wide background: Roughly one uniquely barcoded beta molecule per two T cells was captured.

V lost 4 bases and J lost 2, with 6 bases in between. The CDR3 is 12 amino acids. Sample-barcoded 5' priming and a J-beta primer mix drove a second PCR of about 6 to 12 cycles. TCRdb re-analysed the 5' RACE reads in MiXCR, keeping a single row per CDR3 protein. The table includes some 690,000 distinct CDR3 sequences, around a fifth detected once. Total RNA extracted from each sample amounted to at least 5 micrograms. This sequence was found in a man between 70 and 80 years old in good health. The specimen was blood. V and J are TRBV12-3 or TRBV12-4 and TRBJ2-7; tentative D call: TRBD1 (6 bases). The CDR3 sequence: CASSWDTYEQYF. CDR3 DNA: TGTGCCAGCAGTTGGGACACCTACGAGCAGTACTTC.